This T cell receptor beta chain was profiled in a study of patients and donors after allogeneic stem cell transplantation. A single record per CDR3 protein comes from TCRdb applying MiXCR to the RT-PCR reads. This sample has approximately 200,000 distinct CDR3 sequences, with roughly 40% found just once. V was shortened by 5 bases and J by 10 bases, with 10 bases between the two germline ends. CDR1 and CDR2 (germline): SGHRS, YFSETQ. This CDR3 is built from 11 residues. This clonotype originated in a human donor who was either an allogeneic HSCT recipient or a stem cell or donor lymphocyte infusion donor (not recorded which). It is not recorded whose cells these are; they may come from a transplant donor. The chain joins TRBV5-1 to TRBJ2-1; D call uncertain. The sequenced material came from blood, either unsorted or a sorted T cell fraction (not recorded which). CDR3 protein: CASRHPGEQFF. The CDR3 nucleotides read TGCGCCAGCAGGCATCCGGGCGAGCAGTTCTTC.